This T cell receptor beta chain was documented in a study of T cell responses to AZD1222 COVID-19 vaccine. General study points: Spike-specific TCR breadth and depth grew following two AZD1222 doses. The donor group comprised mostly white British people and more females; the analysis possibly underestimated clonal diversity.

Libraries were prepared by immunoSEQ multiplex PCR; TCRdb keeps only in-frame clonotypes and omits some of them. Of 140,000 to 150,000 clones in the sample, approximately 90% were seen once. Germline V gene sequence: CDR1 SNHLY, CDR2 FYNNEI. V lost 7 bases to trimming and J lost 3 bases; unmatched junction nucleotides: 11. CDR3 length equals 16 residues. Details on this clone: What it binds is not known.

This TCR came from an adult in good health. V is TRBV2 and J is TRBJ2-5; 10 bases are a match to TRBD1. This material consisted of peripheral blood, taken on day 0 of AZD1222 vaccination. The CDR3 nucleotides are TGTGCCAGCACCCTAGAATTCGGACAGGGGGAAGAGACCCAGTACTTC. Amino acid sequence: CASTLEFGQGEETQYF. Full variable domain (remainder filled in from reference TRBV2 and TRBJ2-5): EPEVTQTPSHQVTQMGQEVILRCVPISNHLYFYWYRQILGQKVEFLVSFYNNEISEKSEIFDDQFSVERPDGSNFTLKIRSTKLEDSAMYFCASTLEFGQGEETQYFGPGTRLLVL.